The 26 T cell receptor beta chains below all came from one sample that was sequenced in a study of graft-versus-host responses after intestinal transplantation. Each mixed lymphocyte reaction held about 200,000 CFSE-labeled responders and about 200,000 irradiated violet-dye-labeled stimulators. Libraries were prepared by immunoSEQ multiplex PCR; TCRdb keeps only in-frame clonotypes and omits some of them. The sample has about 12,000 clones, roughly 37% seen once. The source material was alloreactive CD8+ T cells from a mixed lymphocyte reaction culture, sampled before intestinal transplant. Subset meaning: CFSE-low proliferating T cells sorted from approximately 6-day pre-transplant mixed lymphocyte reaction (GvH or HvG direction). All receptors derive from a human patient who received an intestinal transplant.

This clone has just a few counts. The rearrangement links TRBV6-5 to TRBJ2-1; 12 bases match TRBD2. CDR1 and CDR2 (germline): MNHEY, SVGAGI. With V trimmed by 4 bases and J by 7 bases, 8 bases remained unmatched. The CDR3 contains 16 residues. CDR3: CASSFPGTSGWNEQFF. DNA of the CDR3: TGTGCCAGCAGTTTCCCAGGGACTAGCGGGTGGAATGAGCAGTTCTTC.

This clone was picked up one time. The rearrangement links TRBV4-1 to TRBJ1-6; weak D call: TRBD1 (6 bases). Germline loops: CDR1 MGHRA, CDR2 YSYEKL. The CDR3 consists of 16 residues. The V and J ends lost 1 base and 7 bases respectively, with 14 bases between them. The CDR3 sequence is CASSQVFQGMNSPLHF. Here the CDR3 DNA reads TGCGCCAGCAGCCAAGTATTTCAGGGGATGAATTCACCCCTCCACTTT.

This clone was seen only a few times. The rearrangement uses TRBV27 and TRBJ1-2, with 10 bases lining up with TRBD1. V lost 7 bases, J lost 7 bases, and 9 bases stayed unmatched. Germline CDR1 is MNHEY and CDR2 is SMNVEV (reference sequence). CDR3 length: 14 residues. The CDR3 coding sequence is TGTGCCAGCACCCCTGGACAGGGGGTGGGTGGCTACACCTTC. This encodes CASTPGQGVGGYTF.

This clone qualifies as medium-sized. The rearrangement uses TRBV7-9 and TRBJ2-2; D uncertain. The CDR3 runs 12 residues. Trimming pared 1 base from V and 3 bases from J, leaving 0 bases between. CDR1 and CDR2 (germline): SEHNR, FQNEAQ (reference sequence). CDR3 sequence (DNA): TGTGCCAGCAGCTTAGACACCGGGGAGCTGTTTTTT. Amino acid sequence: CASSLDTGELFF.

This clone was recorded a few times. The chain has TRBV6-5 and TRBJ2-1, with 8 bases lining up with TRBD2. Germline loops: CDR1 MNHEY, CDR2 SVGAGI. Unmatched junction bases numbered 7, after V lost 1 base and J lost 8 bases. The CDR3 totals 15 residues. The CDR3 DNA reads TGTGCCAGCAGTTACTATTCGGGAGGGGGGGATGAGCAGTTCTTC. Protein sequence: CASSYYSGGGDEQFF.

CDR3 in amino acids: CASSNRLVNEQFF. The CDR3 nucleotides read TGTGCCAGCAGTAACCGTTTAGTGAATGAGCAGTTCTTC. J is TRBJ2-1 and V is TRBV27; the D is unclear. Germline CDR1 reads MNHEY; CDR2 reads SMNVEV (reference sequence). Trimming shortened V by 5 bases and J by 7 bases, and 12 bases separated the two germline ends. The CDR3 runs 13 residues.

This sequence joins TRBV6-5 and TRBJ2-7; 7 bases align to TRBD1. Germline values: CDR1 MNHEY, CDR2 SVGAGI. The V segment lost 10 bases and the J segment 6 bases; nucleotides outside the gene matches: 12. This CDR3 spans 13 amino acids. CDR3 nucleotides: TGTGCCACCATAGGGGACAGCCCTCGCGAGCAGTACTTC. This translates into CATIGDSPREQYF.

The chain carries TRBV11-3 and TRBJ2-2; D not resolved. Germline V gene data show CDR1 as SGHNT and CDR2 as YENEEA. V gave up 10 bases and J gave up 8 bases, with 14 bases separating them. This CDR3 contains 12 residues. The CDR3 region has the DNA TGTGCCACCACGGACCTTAAAGGGGAGCTGTTTTTT. Translation: CATTDLKGELFF.

This clone was seen once. CDR3 coding DNA: TGTGCCAGCAGCAGCACAAAGTTTACCCACCAAAGTCGGGCCAACGTCCTGACTTTC. It specifies CASSSTKFTHQSRANVLTF. J is TRBJ2-6 and V is TRBV7-8; D remains unclear. The germline gives CDR1 SGHVS, CDR2 FQNEAQ. This CDR3 is built from 19 residues. Trimming left V 5 bases short and J 5 bases short, with 25 bases between.

A note on this clone: At one end, the junction sequence differs from germline, possibly due to a read error. The gene calls are TRBV7-7 and TRBJ2-3; 10 bases match TRBD2. The germline CDR1 and CDR2 sequences are SSHAT and FNYEAQ (reference sequence). The CDR3 spans 14 residues. This chain's CDR3 is CASSGGAAPDTQYF. The CDR3 DNA sequence: TGTGCTAGCAGCGGGGGGGCGGCCCCAGATACGCAGTATTTT.

The rearrangement links TRBV5-4 to TRBJ1-5; D might be TRBD1 (5 bases). The V end lost 4 bases, the J end lost 5 bases, and 19 bases lay between the germline ends. The germline V gene has CDR1 SGHNT and CDR2 YYREEE (reference sequence). The CDR3 has 16 amino acids. The DNA of the CDR3 is TGTGCCAGCAGCCTGATGTCGAACAGGAGATATCAGCCCCAGCATTTT. Translation: CASSLMSNRRYQPQHF. The full variable domain, its missing parts supplied by reference TRBV5-4 and TRBJ1-5, is ETGVTQSPTHLIKTRGQQVTLRCSSQSGHNTVSWYQQALGQGPQFIFQYYREEENGRGNFPPRFSGLQFPNYSSELNVNALELDDSALYLCASSLMSNRRYQPQHFGDGTRLSIL.

This chain uses TRBV27 with TRBJ2-1, with 8 bases that match TRBD1. After removal of 5 bases from V and 8 bases from J, the junction contained 11 bases not matched to a gene. The CDR3 has 15 residues. Germline V CDR1 and CDR2: MNHEY, SMNVEV (reference sequence). The CDR3 loop is CASSIGTGLYDEQFF. The CDR3 DNA reads TGTGCCAGCAGTATTGGGACAGGACTGTACGATGAGCAGTTCTTC.

The table lists this clone with a count of one. V usage is TRBV18 and J usage is TRBJ1-1, with D perhaps matching TRBD1 (5 bases). Germline CDR1 is KGHSH and CDR2 is LQKENI. CDR3 length: 16 amino acids. V lost 6 bases and J lost 5, with 22 bases in between. The CDR3 sequence is CASSKLPLKRGTEAFF. CDR3 nucleotides: TGTGCCAGCTCTAAGCTGCCGCTAAAAAGGGGAACTGAAGCTTTCTTT.

This clone was recorded a few times. The chain employs TRBV6-5 and TRBJ2-1; D might be TRBD1 or TRBD2, each matching 5 bases. The V end was cut by 6 bases, the J end by 12 bases, with 21 bases between. This CDR3 is 14 amino acids long. CDR1 MNHEY and CDR2 SVGAGI come from the germline V gene. The CDR3 spells CASSLPERGFGQFF. The DNA for the CDR3 is TGTGCCAGCAGCCTACCCGAACGGGGCTTTGGGCAGTTCTTC.

The rearrangement joins TRBV18 to TRBJ2-1, with D tentatively TRBD2 (6 bases). Germline assignment: CDR1 KGHSH and CDR2 LQKENI. The CDR3 runs 14 residues. V gave up 1 base and J gave up 3 bases, with 7 bases separating them. CDR3 DNA: TGTGCCAGCTCACCACAGGACTACTACAATGAGCAGTTCTTC. Translated: CASSPQDYYNEQFF.

The chain recombines TRBV6-5 with TRBJ2-7, with 9 positions matching TRBD2. Germline loops: CDR1 MNHEY, CDR2 SVGAGI. J was trimmed by 2 bases and V by 0 bases; bases with no gene match: 2. The CDR3 is 15 residues long. CDR3 region: CASSYSSGSTYEQYF. As DNA, the CDR3 is TGTGCCAGCAGTTACTCTAGCGGGAGTACCTACGAGCAGTACTTC.

This chain joins TRBV6-1 and TRBJ2-1; D remains unclear. V lost 7 bases, J lost 2 bases, and 6 bases lay in between. The CDR3 runs 12 residues. The germline V gene has CDR1 MNHNS and CDR2 SASEGT. The CDR3 DNA is TGTGCCAGCATTGGTGCCTACAATGAGCAGTTCTTC. Protein sequence: CASIGAYNEQFF.

The V gene is TRBV7-2, the J gene TRBJ1-2; TRBD1 might be the D (5 bases). The germline gives CDR1 SGHTA, CDR2 FQGNSA. This CDR3 contains 15 residues. Trimming removed 5 bases at V and 4 bases at J, with 17 bases between. For the CDR3, the DNA is TGTGCCAGCAGCATATTACAGGCAACGATCTATGGCTACACCTTC. It specifies CASSILQATIYGYTF.

The table lists this clone with a few counts. The DNA of the CDR3 is TGTGCCAGCAGCTTAGACCCGTTCTCTGGAAACACCATATATTTT. Protein product: CASSLDPFSGNTIYF. The chain is built from TRBV11-2 and TRBJ1-3; D is unclear. This CDR3 comprises 15 residues. Germline V lookup: CDR1 SGHAT, CDR2 FQNNGV. V gave up 0 bases and J gave up 0 bases, with 6 bases separating them.

A few counts support this clone. The chain recombines TRBV6-1 with TRBJ1-1; 9 bases map to TRBD1. The germline gives CDR1 MNHNS, CDR2 SASEGT. CDR3 length: 14 residues. Trimming took 5 bases from V and 2 from J; bases not matched to a gene: 3. The CDR3 sequence is CASSWTGANTEAFF. Here the CDR3 DNA reads TGTGCCAGCAGTTGGACAGGGGCAAACACTGAAGCTTTCTTT.

By share of the sample, this clone is medium-sized (0.01 to 0.1%). The gene calls are TRBV27 and TRBJ2-7, with D perhaps matching TRBD2 (6 bases). V gave up 2 bases and J gave up 4 bases, with 9 bases separating them. The length of the CDR3 is 13 residues. Germline CDR1 and CDR2: MNHEY and SMNVEV (reference sequence). The CDR3 loop is CASSLTGEYEQYF. In DNA form, the CDR3 reads TGTGCCAGCAGTTTAACGGGGGAATACGAGCAGTACTTC.

On this clone itself: One base away lies a much larger clone, so this may be a sequencing read error. The chain joins TRBV4-2 to TRBJ1-1; D ambiguous. V was pared by 0 bases and J by 2 bases, with 7 bases between. There are 14 residues in the CDR3. Per the germline V gene, CDR1 is LGHNA and CDR2 is YNFKEQ. CDR3 coding DNA: TGTGCCAGCAGCCAAGAACCAGCTAACACTGAAGCTTTCTTT. This sequence encodes CASSQEPANTEAFF.

J is TRBJ2-5 and V is TRBV10-1; 10 positions agree with TRBD1. There are 15 residues in the CDR3. The germline CDR1 and CDR2 sequences are WNHNN and SYGVQD (reference sequence). V was pared by 0 bases and J by 5 bases, with 3 bases of the junction left unmatched. The CDR3 loop is CASSESGTGVETQYF. Written as DNA, the CDR3 is TGCGCCAGCAGTGAGTCCGGGACAGGGGTGGAGACCCAGTACTTC.

This clone occurred a few times. CDR3 coding DNA: TGCGCCAGCAGCCAAGATGGAGGGACAGGGTATGAAAAACTGTTTTTT. Translating it yields CASSQDGGTGYEKLFF. The chain couples TRBV4-3 to TRBJ1-4, with TRBD1 matching over 9 bases. The CDR3 has 16 amino acids. With 0 bases clipped from V and 6 bases from J, the junction kept 5 bases outside the gene matches. CDR1 is LGHNA and CDR2 is YSLEER in the germline V gene.

DNA for the CDR3: TGTGCCAGCAGCCCAGGGGGCCACGAAGCTTTCTTT. It encodes CASSPGGHEAFF. V and J are TRBV7-3 and TRBJ1-1; 8 positions match TRBD1. V lost 5 bases, J lost 8 bases, and 4 bases stayed unmatched. The CDR3 has 12 amino acids. CDR1 and CDR2 from the germline V gene are SGHTA and FQGTGA.

The chain uses TRBV6-5 and TRBJ1-2; D may be TRBD1 (5 bases). CDR3 length: 14 residues. Germline assignment: CDR1 MNHEY and CDR2 SVGAGI. Deletions cut 0 bases from V and 7 bases from J, with 12 bases between. CDR3 bases: TGTGCCAGCAGTTACTCACGCAGGGCGGGTGGCTACACCTTC. As protein: CASSYSRRAGGYTF.